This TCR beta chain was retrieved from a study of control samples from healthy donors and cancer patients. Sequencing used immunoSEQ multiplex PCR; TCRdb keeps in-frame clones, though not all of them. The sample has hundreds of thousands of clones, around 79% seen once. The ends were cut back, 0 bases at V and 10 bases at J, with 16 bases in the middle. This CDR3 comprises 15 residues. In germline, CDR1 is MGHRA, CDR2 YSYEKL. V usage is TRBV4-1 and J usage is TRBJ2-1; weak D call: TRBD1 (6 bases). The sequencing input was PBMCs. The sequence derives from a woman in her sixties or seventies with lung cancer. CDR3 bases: TGCGCCAGCAGCCAAGAGGGGGCGCAGGCTCGCGAGCAGTTCTTC. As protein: CASSQEGAQAREQFF.